What follows describes a single T cell receptor (beta chain). In the authors' methods: Amplification of reference gene primers was used by the study to estimate nucleated cell counts. Profiled with immunoSEQ multiplex PCR; TCRdb holds only in-frame clones, not every one. V and J calls and clone size are as listed in that table; D and trimming were resolved from the DNA. The table has tens of thousands of clones, approximately 82% seen once. Unmatched junction bases numbered 2, after V lost 4 bases and J lost 3 bases. The CDR3 sequence is 13 residues long. The germline V gene has CDR1 SGHNT and CDR2 YENEEA. The sample comes from a study of blood T cell repertoires in COVID-19. For the study at large: Sites in the United States, Italy and Spain provided acute and convalescent COVID-19 samples. Sample material is recorded as cDNA or gDNA derived from T cells, B-cell-depleted T cells, or PBMCs.

The genes are TRBV11-3 and TRBJ1-1, with 7 bases lining up with TRBD1. Sequencing was carried out using peripheral blood. This TCR was recovered from a woman in her 70s with acute or convalescent COVID-19. CDR3 in amino acids: CASSSQGDTEAFF. The CDR3 nucleotides read TGTGCCAGCAGCTCGCAGGGGGACACTGAAGCTTTCTTT.